Listed below are T cell receptor beta chains from one sample, sequenced in a study of response to subunit inactivated influenza vaccine. TCRdb re-called the RT-PCR reads through MiXCR, storing one row per CDR3 protein. The sample carries fewer than 200,000 distinct CDR3 sequences, around 9% recorded once. The sequences come from non-naive T cells sorted from PBMCs, collected on the day of vaccination. These receptors originate from a man aged 50 to 59 who received an inactivated influenza vaccine. Both conserved end residues are part of each CDR3. Each record gives: CDR3 protein, CDR3 DNA, clone size, J gene, V gene, D gene. A D gene is named only where the DNA matches it firmly. Size is omitted from some rows. Given values are once, few, many or a class for expanded clones.

cdr3_aa: CASSTGQDYEQYF; cdr3_nt: TGCGCCAGCAGCACCGGACAGGACTACGAGCAGTACTTC; clone_size: many; j_call: TRBJ2-7; v_call: TRBV5-1; d_call: TRBD1
cdr3_aa: CASRGSGRTQTNTGELFF; cdr3_nt: TGCGCCAGCAGAGGTAGCGGGAGGACTCAGACGAACACCGGGGAGCTGTTTTTT; clone_size: many; j_call: TRBJ2-2; v_call: TRBV5-1; d_call: TRBD2
cdr3_aa: CASSLANWYLWGGTDTQYF; cdr3_nt: TGTGCCAGCAGTTTAGCGAATTGGTACCTTTGGGGGGGCACAGATACGCAGTATTTT; clone_size: -; j_call: TRBJ2-3; v_call: TRBV12-3/TRBV12-4; d_call: -
cdr3_aa: CASSPPAGEQFF; cdr3_nt: TGTGCCAGCAGCCCCCCAGCCGGTGAGCAGTTCTTC; clone_size: -; j_call: TRBJ2-1; v_call: TRBV7-8; d_call: -
cdr3_aa: CASSQLALAGDGELFF; cdr3_nt: TGTGCCAGCAGCCAACTGGCCCTAGCGGGAGACGGGGAGCTGTTTTTT; clone_size: many; j_call: TRBJ2-2; v_call: TRBV4-2; d_call: TRBD2
cdr3_aa: CASRTGARTEAFF; cdr3_nt: TGTGCCAGCAGGACAGGGGCGCGCACTGAAGCTTTCTTT; clone_size: -; j_call: TRBJ1-1; v_call: TRBV2; d_call: TRBD1
cdr3_aa: CSANRGREEKLFF; cdr3_nt: TGCAGTGCCAACAGGGGGCGAGAGGAAAAACTGTTTTTT; clone_size: few; j_call: TRBJ1-4; v_call: TRBV20-1; d_call: TRBD1
cdr3_aa: CASSLGPDRIYMNTEAFF; cdr3_nt: TGTGCCAGCAGCTTGGGACCAGACAGGATCTACATGAACACTGAAGCTTTCTTT; clone_size: many; j_call: TRBJ1-1; v_call: TRBV5-6; d_call: -
cdr3_aa: CASSWGTSGGVDEQFF; cdr3_nt: TGCGCCAGCAGCTGGGGGACTAGCGGGGGAGTCGATGAGCAGTTCTTC; clone_size: many; j_call: TRBJ2-1; v_call: TRBV5-1; d_call: TRBD2
cdr3_aa: CASTLGNSYEQYF; cdr3_nt: TGTGCCAGCACCCTGGGGAACAGCTACGAGCAGTACTTC; clone_size: -; j_call: TRBJ2-7; v_call: TRBV12-3/TRBV12-4; d_call: -
cdr3_aa: CSAREGATDSPLHF; cdr3_nt: TGCAGTGCTAGAGAGGGGGCAACGGATTCACCCCTCCACTTT; clone_size: many; j_call: TRBJ1-6; v_call: TRBV20-1; d_call: -
cdr3_aa: CASSAGGMGNQPQHF; cdr3_nt: TGTGCCAGCAGTGCAGGGGGCATGGGCAATCAGCCCCAGCATTTT; clone_size: -; j_call: TRBJ1-5; v_call: TRBV12-3/TRBV12-4; d_call: TRBD1
cdr3_aa: CASSHRDNYGYTF; cdr3_nt: TGCGCCAGCAGCCACCGGGATAACTATGGCTACACCTTC; clone_size: -; j_call: TRBJ1-2; v_call: TRBV4-3; d_call: -
cdr3_aa: CASSDRGSGELFF; cdr3_nt: TGTGCCAGCAGCGACAGGGGTTCCGGGGAGCTGTTTTTT; clone_size: -; j_call: TRBJ2-2; v_call: TRBV7-2; d_call: TRBD1
cdr3_aa: CASTLYLGAQTGELFF; cdr3_nt: TGTGCCAGCACGCTGTATCTGGGGGCGCAAACCGGGGAGCTGTTTTTT; clone_size: -; j_call: TRBJ2-2; v_call: TRBV6-2/TRBV6-3; d_call: -
cdr3_aa: CASSLALPGNLAETQYF; cdr3_nt: TGTGCCAGCAGCTTAGCCTTACCCGGGAACCTAGCGGAGACCCAGTACTTC; clone_size: -; j_call: TRBJ2-5; v_call: TRBV11-2; d_call: -
cdr3_aa: CSVTSGGVNEQFF; cdr3_nt: TGCAGCGTAACTAGCGGGGGAGTGAATGAGCAGTTCTTC; clone_size: many; j_call: TRBJ2-1; v_call: TRBV29-1; d_call: TRBD2
cdr3_aa: CASRTTSSEQFF; cdr3_nt: TGTGCCAGCAGGACCACTAGTTCTGAGCAGTTCTTC; clone_size: -; j_call: TRBJ2-1; v_call: TRBV28; d_call: -
cdr3_aa: CASSFFMGVGRATEAFF; cdr3_nt: TGTGCCAGCAGCTTTTTTATGGGTGTAGGCAGGGCCACTGAAGCTTTCTTT; clone_size: -; j_call: TRBJ1-1; v_call: TRBV7-6; d_call: -
cdr3_aa: CASSVSVAQGQETQYF; cdr3_nt: TGTGCCAGCAGCGTATCCGTTGCGCAGGGCCAAGAGACCCAGTACTTC; clone_size: -; j_call: TRBJ2-5; v_call: TRBV9; d_call: -
cdr3_aa: CASTQTGQGIYEQYF; cdr3_nt: TGTGCCAGCACCCAAACGGGACAGGGGATCTACGAGCAGTACTTC; clone_size: -; j_call: TRBJ2-7; v_call: TRBV7-2; d_call: TRBD1
cdr3_aa: CASSTTGGDTQYF; cdr3_nt: TGTGCCAGCAGTACAACCGGGGGGGATACGCAGTATTTT; clone_size: -; j_call: TRBJ2-3; v_call: TRBV27; d_call: TRBD2
cdr3_aa: CASSNPGLAGSNEQFF; cdr3_nt: TGTGCCAGCAGCAACCCGGGACTAGCGGGCAGCAATGAGCAGTTCTTC; clone_size: few; j_call: TRBJ2-1; v_call: TRBV11-2; d_call: TRBD2
cdr3_aa: CASREGATEAFF; cdr3_nt: TGTGCCAGCAGGGAAGGGGCCACTGAAGCTTTCTTT; clone_size: few; j_call: TRBJ1-1; v_call: TRBV6-6; d_call: -
cdr3_aa: CSARDLGRDGGYTF; cdr3_nt: TGCAGTGCTAGAGACCTTGGCAGGGATGGGGGCTACACCTTC; clone_size: -; j_call: TRBJ1-2; v_call: TRBV20-1; d_call: -
cdr3_aa: CASSPRTSGSHVEQFF; cdr3_nt: TGTGCCAGCAGCCCTCGGACTAGCGGGAGTCATGTGGAGCAGTTCTTC; clone_size: -; j_call: TRBJ2-1; v_call: TRBV7-2; d_call: TRBD2
cdr3_aa: CATSRGDRAGANVLTF; cdr3_nt: TGTGCCACCAGCAGAGGAGACAGGGCTGGGGCCAACGTCCTGACTTTC; clone_size: -; j_call: TRBJ2-6; v_call: TRBV15; d_call: TRBD1
cdr3_aa: CASSLDTGGLYEQYF; cdr3_nt: TGCGCCAGCAGCTTGGATACAGGGGGACTCTACGAGCAGTACTTC; clone_size: many; j_call: TRBJ2-7; v_call: TRBV5-1; d_call: TRBD1
cdr3_aa: CASSQGGPGANQPQHF; cdr3_nt: TGCGCCAGCAGCCAAGGGGGCCCGGGGGCCAATCAGCCCCAGCATTTT; clone_size: many; j_call: TRBJ1-5; v_call: TRBV4-3; d_call: -
cdr3_aa: CASSTGGRHNEQFF; cdr3_nt: TGTGCCAGCAGTACTGGGGGACGACACAATGAGCAGTTCTTC; clone_size: few; j_call: TRBJ2-1; v_call: TRBV12-3/TRBV12-4; d_call: -
cdr3_aa: CASSEPGQGVYEQYF; cdr3_nt: TGTGCCAGCAGTGAACCCGGACAGGGAGTTTACGAGCAGTACTTC; clone_size: -; j_call: TRBJ2-7; v_call: TRBV25-1; d_call: TRBD1
cdr3_aa: CASYRLQETQYF; cdr3_nt: TGTGCCAGTTATAGACTACAAGAGACCCAGTACTTC; clone_size: few; j_call: TRBJ2-5; v_call: TRBV6-2/TRBV6-3; d_call: -
cdr3_aa: CASSLGIHTKNIQYF; cdr3_nt: TGTGCCAGCAGTTTAGGGATCCACACCAAAAACATTCAGTACTTC; clone_size: few; j_call: TRBJ2-4; v_call: TRBV12-3/TRBV12-4; d_call: -
cdr3_aa: CASSPGTGLSSNYGYTF; cdr3_nt: TGTGCCAGCAGTCCCGGGACAGGGCTATCGTCTAACTATGGCTACACCTTC; clone_size: -; j_call: TRBJ1-2; v_call: TRBV28; d_call: TRBD1
cdr3_aa: CASSSTGTGVNEQFF; cdr3_nt: TGTGCCAGCAGCTCGACCGGGACAGGGGTGAATGAGCAGTTCTTC; clone_size: many; j_call: TRBJ2-1; v_call: TRBV11-2; d_call: TRBD1
cdr3_aa: CASSPQRQGMNTEAFF; cdr3_nt: TGTGCCAGCTCACCACAGCGACAGGGGATGAACACTGAAGCTTTCTTT; clone_size: -; j_call: TRBJ1-1; v_call: TRBV18; d_call: TRBD1
cdr3_aa: CASSLGLRNTEAFF; cdr3_nt: TGTGCCAGCAGTTTAGGGCTCAGGAACACTGAAGCTTTCTTT; clone_size: few; j_call: TRBJ1-1; v_call: TRBV12-3/TRBV12-4; d_call: -
cdr3_aa: CSARPWGGDQPQHF; cdr3_nt: TGCAGTGCTAGACCTTGGGGAGGGGATCAGCCCCAGCATTTT; clone_size: many; j_call: TRBJ1-5; v_call: TRBV20-1; d_call: -
cdr3_aa: CASSPEQGANEKLFF; cdr3_nt: TGTGCCAGCTCACCCGAACAGGGTGCTAATGAAAAACTGTTTTTT; clone_size: -; j_call: TRBJ1-4; v_call: TRBV18; d_call: -
cdr3_aa: CASSYSLAGGVDTQYF; cdr3_nt: TGTGCCAGCAGTTACTCGCTGGCGGGGGGGGTGGATACGCAGTATTTT; clone_size: few; j_call: TRBJ2-3; v_call: TRBV6-2/TRBV6-3; d_call: TRBD2
cdr3_aa: CASKTSGIYEQFF; cdr3_nt: TGTGCCAGCAAAACTAGCGGGATATATGAGCAGTTCTTC; clone_size: many; j_call: TRBJ2-1; v_call: TRBV2; d_call: TRBD2
cdr3_aa: CSADRAISRGEAFF; cdr3_nt: TGCAGTGCCGACAGGGCGATTTCGAGGGGTGAAGCTTTCTTT; clone_size: many; j_call: TRBJ1-1; v_call: TRBV20-1; d_call: TRBD1
cdr3_aa: CASSRSEATSGKKLFF; cdr3_nt: TGTGCCAGCAGCCGGAGTGAGGCCACTTCAGGCAAAAAACTGTTTTTT; clone_size: -; j_call: TRBJ1-4; v_call: TRBV7-9; d_call: -
cdr3_aa: CASSPRGQGNEPQHF; cdr3_nt: TGCGCCAGCAGCCCCAGGGGACAGGGAAATGAGCCCCAGCATTTT; clone_size: few; j_call: TRBJ1-5; v_call: TRBV5-1; d_call: TRBD1
cdr3_aa: CASRQDTGELFF; cdr3_nt: TGTGCCAGCAGACAGGATACCGGGGAGCTGTTTTTT; clone_size: few; j_call: TRBJ2-2; v_call: TRBV12-3/TRBV12-4; d_call: -